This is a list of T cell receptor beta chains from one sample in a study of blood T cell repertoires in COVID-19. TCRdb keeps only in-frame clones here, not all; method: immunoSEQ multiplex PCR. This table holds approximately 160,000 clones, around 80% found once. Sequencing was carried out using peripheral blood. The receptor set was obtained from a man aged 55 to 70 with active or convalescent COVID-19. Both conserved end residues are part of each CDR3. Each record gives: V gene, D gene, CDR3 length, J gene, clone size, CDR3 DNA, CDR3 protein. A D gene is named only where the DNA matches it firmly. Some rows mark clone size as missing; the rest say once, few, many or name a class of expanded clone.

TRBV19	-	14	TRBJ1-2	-	TGTGCCAGTGCCAGGGATTCGGGTAACTATGGCTACACCTTC	CASARDSGNYGYTF
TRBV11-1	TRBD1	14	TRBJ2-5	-	TGTGCCAGCAGCCAAGACAGGGTGGGGGAGACCCAGTACTTC	CASSQDRVGETQYF
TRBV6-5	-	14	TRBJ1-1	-	TGTGCCAGCAGTAGAAGTGGGGGCCCCGCCGAAGCTTTCTTT	CASSRSGGPAEAFF
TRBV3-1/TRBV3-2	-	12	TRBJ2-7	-	TGTGCCAGCAGCCAACAGGGGTACGAGCAGTACTTC	CASSQQGYEQYF
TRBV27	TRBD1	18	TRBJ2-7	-	TGTGCCAGCAGCCGATCTATATCCGGGACAGGGTCCACCTACGAGCAGTACTTC	CASSRSISGTGSTYEQYF
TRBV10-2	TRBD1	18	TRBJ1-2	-	TGCGCCAGCAGACGGTCCGGGACAGGGGGGTCTGGGAGCTATGGCTACACCTTC	CASRRSGTGGSGSYGYTF
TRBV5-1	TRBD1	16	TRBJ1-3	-	TGCGCCAGCAGCGGGGACAGGGGAAACTCTGGAAACACCATATATTTT	CASSGDRGNSGNTIYF
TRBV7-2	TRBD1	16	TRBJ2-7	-	TGTGCCAGCAGCTTAGTACGACAGGGGCGCAGCTACGAGCAGTACTTC	CASSLVRQGRSYEQYF
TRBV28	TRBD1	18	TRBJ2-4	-	TGTGCCAGCAGTCCTGGGACAGGAAGCGTTATAGCCAAAAACATTCAGTACTTC	CASSPGTGSVIAKNIQYF
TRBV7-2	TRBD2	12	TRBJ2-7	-	TGTGCCAGCAGCTTAGAGCGGGGGGGGCAGTACTTC	CASSLERGGQYF
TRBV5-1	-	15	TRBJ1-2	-	TGCGCCAGCAGCCTGCAGGACAGACCTAACTATGGCTACACCTTC	CASSLQDRPNYGYTF
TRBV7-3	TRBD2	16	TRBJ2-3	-	TGTGCCAGCAGCTTAATTAGCGGGGGGCTCACAGATACGCAGTATTTT	CASSLISGGLTDTQYF
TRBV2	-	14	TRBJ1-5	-	TGTGCCAGCAGTGAAGAAGGGAGAACTCAGCCCCAGCATTTT	CASSEEGRTQPQHF
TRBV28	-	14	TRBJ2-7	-	TGTGCCAGCAGTAAGCCAGAGGGCTCCTACGAGCAGTACTTC	CASSKPEGSYEQYF
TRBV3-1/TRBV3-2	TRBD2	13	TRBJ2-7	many	TGTGCCAGCAGCCAAGTCGGGGGGTACGAGCAGTACTTC	CASSQVGGYEQYF
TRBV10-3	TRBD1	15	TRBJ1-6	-	TGTGCCATCAGTGAGAGGGGACAGGATAATTCACCCCTCCACTTT	CAISERGQDNSPLHF
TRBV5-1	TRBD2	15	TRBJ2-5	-	TGCGCCAGCAGCGAGAGCGGGAGTTTGGGCGAGACCCAGTACTTC	CASSESGSLGETQYF
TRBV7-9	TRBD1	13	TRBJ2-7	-	TGTGCCAGCGGTACGGGGACAGTGGGTTTCGGCGACTTC	CASGTGTVGFGDF
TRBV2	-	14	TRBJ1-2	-	TGTGCCAGCAGGAGTACCGGACTAAACTATGGCTACACCTTC	CASRSTGLNYGYTF
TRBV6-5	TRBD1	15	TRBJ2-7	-	TGTGCCAGCAGTCCCGCAGGGACAGGGACCTACGAGCAGTACTTC	CASSPAGTGTYEQYF
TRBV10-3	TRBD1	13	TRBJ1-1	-	TGTGCCATCAGTGCACAGGGGAGCCCTGAAGCTTTCTTT	CAISAQGSPEAFF
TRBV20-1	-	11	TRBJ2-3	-	TGCAGTGCCCAAGCTGGGCCCACGCAGTATTTT	CSAQAGPTQYF
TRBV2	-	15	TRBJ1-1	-	TGTGCCAGCACCCCTGGGTCTAGGGGCGGCACTGAAGCTTTCTTT	CASTPGSRGGTEAFF
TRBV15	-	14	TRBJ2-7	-	TGTGCCACCAGCAGCCCAAGAGGGTTATACGAGCAGTACTTC	CATSSPRGLYEQYF
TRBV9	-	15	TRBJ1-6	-	TGTGCCAGCAGCGTAGGCGGAGGGACGCAGTCACCCCTCCACTTT	CASSVGGGTQSPLHF
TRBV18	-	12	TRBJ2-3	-	TGTGCCAGCTCACTCGAGCGGAATACGCAGTATTTT	CASSLERNTQYF
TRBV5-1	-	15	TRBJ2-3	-	TGCGCCAGCAGCTTGAGGGCGGGGAGCACAGATACGCAGTATTTT	CASSLRAGSTDTQYF
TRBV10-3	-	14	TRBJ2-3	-	TGTGCCATCAGTTTACCCGGTCGCACAGATACGCAGTATTTT	CAISLPGRTDTQYF
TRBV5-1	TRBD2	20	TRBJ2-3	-	TGCGCCAGCAGCCCCTGGATGCGGACTAGCGGGGGGCCTAGCACAGATACGCAGTATTTT	CASSPWMRTSGGPSTDTQYF
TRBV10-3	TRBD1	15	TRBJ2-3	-	TGTGCCATCAGCCAGGGGGCGCTTATAACAGATACGCAGTATTTT	CAISQGALITDTQYF
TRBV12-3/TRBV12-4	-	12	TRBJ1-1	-	TGTGCCAGCAGAGGGAGGCGGGCTGAAGCTTTCTTT	CASRGRRAEAFF
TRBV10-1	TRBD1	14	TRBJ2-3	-	TGCGCCAGCAGCCAGGACAGGCGATCAGATACGCAGTATTTT	CASSQDRRSDTQYF
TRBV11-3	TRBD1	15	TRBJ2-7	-	TGTGCCAGCAGCTTAGGGGCAGGGGGATCCTACGAGCAGTACTTC	CASSLGAGGSYEQYF
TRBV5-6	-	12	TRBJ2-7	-	TGTGCCAGCAGCCTGGACTCCCTCGAGCAGTACTTC	CASSLDSLEQYF
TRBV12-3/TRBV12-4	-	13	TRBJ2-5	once	TGTGCCAGCAGGCTCGGGGGGCAGGAGACCCAGTACTTC	CASRLGGQETQYF
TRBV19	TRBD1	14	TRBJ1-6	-	TGTGCCAGTAGTGAGGACAGGGAACGTTCACCCCTCCACTTT	CASSEDRERSPLHF
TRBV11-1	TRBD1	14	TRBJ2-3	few	TGTGCCAGCAGGAGACAGGGCGGAACAGATACGCAGTATTTT	CASRRQGGTDTQYF
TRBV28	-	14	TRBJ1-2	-	TGTGCCAGCAGTTCGAACTGGGAGAGCTATGGCTACACCTTC	CASSSNWESYGYTF
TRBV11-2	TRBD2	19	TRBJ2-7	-	TGTGCCAGCAGCCGCGGGCCTGGGGCTAGCGGGACCAGCTCCTACGAGCAGTACTTC	CASSRGPGASGTSSYEQYF
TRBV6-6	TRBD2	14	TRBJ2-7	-	TGTGCCAGCAGTTCACCGACTAGCACCCACGAGCAGTACTTC	CASSSPTSTHEQYF
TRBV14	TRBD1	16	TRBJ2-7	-	TGTGCCAGCAGCCGAGGCGGGACAGGGCGCTCCTACGAGCAGTACTTC	CASSRGGTGRSYEQYF
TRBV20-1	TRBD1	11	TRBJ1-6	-	TGCAGTGCACGGGACAGGGGGCAAGTCCACTTT	CSARDRGQVHF
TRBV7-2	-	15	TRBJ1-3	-	TGTGCCAGCAGCGAGTCCCCTAAGTTCGGAAACACCATATATTTT	CASSESPKFGNTIYF
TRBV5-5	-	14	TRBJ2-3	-	TGTGCCAGCAGCCCAGGACAAGGCACAGATACGCAGTATTTT	CASSPGQGTDTQYF
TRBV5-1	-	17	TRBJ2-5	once	TGCGCCAGCAGCTTGGGACCTGGACAGAGGCCGGCAGAGACCCAGTACTTC	CASSLGPGQRPAETQYF
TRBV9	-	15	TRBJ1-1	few	TGTGCCAGCAGCGTTTCAGGGTTGGCGAACACTGAAGCTTTCTTT	CASSVSGLANTEAFF
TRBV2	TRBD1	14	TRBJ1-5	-	TGTGCCAGCAGTGGGACAGGGAGCAATCAGCCCCAGCATTTT	CASSGTGSNQPQHF
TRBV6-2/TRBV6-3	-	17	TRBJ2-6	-	TGTGCCAGCAGTTACTCACAGGGGCGGGATGGGGCCAACGTCCTGACTTTC	CASSYSQGRDGANVLTF
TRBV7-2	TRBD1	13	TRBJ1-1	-	TGTGCCACAGGACAGGGGGCGGCTTCTGAAGCTTTCTTT	CATGQGAASEAFF
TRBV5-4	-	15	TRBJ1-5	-	TGTGCCAGCAGCTTGGGGGGGGATAGCAATCAGCCCCAGCATTTT	CASSLGGDSNQPQHF
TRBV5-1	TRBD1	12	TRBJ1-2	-	TGCGCCAGCGGGACAGGGGGCAGTGGCTACACCTTC	CASGTGGSGYTF